Listed below are T cell receptor beta chains from one sample, sequenced in a study of identifying expanded T cells in peripheral blood. TCRdb's copy holds only in-frame clones and misses some; the assay was immunoSEQ multiplex PCR. There are about 100,000 clones in the sample; about 90% occur only once, and roughly 5.5% lies in the top ten. The material sequenced was blood. The receptor source for this set is a person between 18 and 69 years old in good health. The CDR3 runs from the conserved cysteine through the conserved F or W. D genes are given only for firm matches. The size entry is marked missing in some rows and otherwise reads once, few, many or a size class.

TGTGCCAGCAGCGTTGGGGACAGCCTGTACGAGCAGTACTTC	CASSVGDSLYEQYF	few	TRBV9	TRBJ2-7	TRBD1
TGTGCCAGCAGCTTAGAGGGGAGGTATCTAGGGGAGACCCAGTACTTC	CASSLEGRYLGETQYF	.	TRBV7-8	TRBJ2-5	.
TGTGCCAGCTTTAGGGGGGGCTCCTACAATGAGCAGTTCTTC	CASFRGGSYNEQFF	.	TRBV2	TRBJ2-1	.
TGTGCCAGCAGCAGGGACAGGGTAATGGGCGGCTACACCTTC	CASSRDRVMGGYTF	.	TRBV6-5	TRBJ1-2	TRBD1
TGTGCCAGCAGTTGGACCAACTCACCCCTCCACTTT	CASSWTNSPLHF	.	TRBV25-1	TRBJ1-6	.
TGTGCCAGCAGCCGTAAGGGGTACCGAAGCTCCTACGAGCAGTACTTC	CASSRKGYRSSYEQYF	once	TRBV5-6	TRBJ2-7	.
TGTGCCAGCAGTCGGGACAGGAATAATTCACCCCTCCACTTT	CASSRDRNNSPLHF	few	TRBV2	TRBJ1-6	TRBD1
TGTGCCAGCAGTTTATATGGGGCGGGGGTAGGGCAGCCCCAGCATTTT	CASSLYGAGVGQPQHF	.	TRBV27	TRBJ1-5	.
TGTGCCAGTAGCATACCAGGGGCGTTGAACACTGAAGCTTTCTTT	CASSIPGALNTEAFF	.	TRBV19	TRBJ1-1	.
TGTGCCAGCACCCCGGTAGTCGGGTCGGACGAGCAGTACTTC	CASTPVVGSDEQYF	.	TRBV27	TRBJ2-7	.
TGTGCCTGGAGGCCAGGGACCGCATATGGCTACACCTTC	CAWRPGTAYGYTF	.	TRBV30	TRBJ1-2	.
TGCAGCGTTGCATTGGGCCATGGGACCGGGGAGCTGTTTTTT	CSVALGHGTGELFF	once	TRBV29-1	TRBJ2-2	.
TGTGCCAGCAGTCCAGGGGGTTCCACAGATACGCAGTATTTT	CASSPGGSTDTQYF	once	TRBV7-9	TRBJ2-3	TRBD1
TGTGCCAGCAGCTTGACAGCCTACAGCTATGGCTACACCTTC	CASSLTAYSYGYTF	.	TRBV5-6	TRBJ1-2	.
TGTGCCAGCATCTTAAGCCTCGACAGGTTAGGTAATTCACCCCTCCACTTT	CASILSLDRLGNSPLHF	.	TRBV27	TRBJ1-6	.
TGTGCCAGCTCACCACTAGAGGGGTTGCCTGAAGCTTTCTTT	CASSPLEGLPEAFF	.	TRBV18	TRBJ1-1	.
TGTGCCAGCAGTGTTAGAAACACCGGGGAGCTGTTTTTT	CASSVRNTGELFF	.	TRBV25-1	TRBJ2-2	.
TGCGCCAGCAGCCAAGATATCGGGCTAGCGGGGGGGCAAGAGACCCAGTACTTC	CASSQDIGLAGGQETQYF	few	TRBV4-1	TRBJ2-5	TRBD2
TGCGCCAGCAGCCAATCTCCGGGACAGCCCACCTCCGATGGCTACACCTTC	CASSQSPGQPTSDGYTF	.	TRBV4-1	TRBJ1-2	TRBD1
TGTGCCAGCAGTGTTGATCGGGTCCCAGACTTC	CASSVDRVPDF	.	TRBV2	TRBJ2-7	.
TGTGCCAGCAGTGAATTACGGGAGACCCAGTACTTC	CASSELRETQYF	.	TRBV25-1	TRBJ2-5	.
TGCAGCGTTGAAGAGACAGGGGTGGGAGGCTACACCTTC	CSVEETGVGGYTF	.	TRBV29-1	TRBJ1-2	TRBD1
TGTGCCAGTAGAGCGCACGGATTAAACACTGAAGCTTTCTTT	CASRAHGLNTEAFF	.	TRBV19	TRBJ1-1	.
TGTGCCAGCAGCCCGATCATTGGAGGGGGCTATGCTGAGCAGTACTTC	CASSPIIGGGYAEQYF	.	TRBV14	TRBJ2-7	.
TGTGCCAGCAGCCCGGGGTTCGGGGGCGTGGGTGAAAAACTGTTTTTT	CASSPGFGGVGEKLFF	.	TRBV27	TRBJ1-4	.
TGTGCCAGCAGAAGGACAGGGAACACTGAAGCTTTCTTT	CASRRTGNTEAFF	few	TRBV6-5	TRBJ1-1	TRBD1
TGTGCCAGCCGCCCCGTGGCAGGAAGCAATTCACCCCTCCACTTT	CASRPVAGSNSPLHF	.	TRBV11-3	TRBJ1-6	.
TGTGCCAGCAGTAGGATACCAGGAGAGACTTTCTTT	CASSRIPGETFF	once	TRBV25-1	TRBJ1-1	.
TGTGCCAGCAGCTTAGGCGATGCTGGGGGAACTGAAGCTTTCTTT	CASSLGDAGGTEAFF	.	TRBV7-9	TRBJ1-1	.
TGTGCCAGCAGGGAGACGGACCTCGGGACCCAGTACTTC	CASRETDLGTQYF	.	TRBV2	TRBJ2-5	.
TGTGCCAGCAGTCTAGACCTGACAGCCCATCAGCCCCAGCATTTT	CASSLDLTAHQPQHF	.	TRBV28	TRBJ1-5	.
TGCGCCAGCAGCGCCCGGACCGCTGGAAACACCATATATTTT	CASSARTAGNTIYF	.	TRBV5-1	TRBJ1-3	.
TGTGCCAGCAGGAGGGACAGGGAAAACACCGGGGAGCTGTTTTTT	CASRRDRENTGELFF	.	TRBV6-5	TRBJ2-2	TRBD1
TGCGCCAGCAGCTTGTGGCGCCAAACAGGGTTCCGGGACACCGGGGAGCTGTTTTTT	CASSLWRQTGFRDTGELFF	.	TRBV5-1	TRBJ2-2	.
TGTGCCAGCAGACAGTCAACTAATGAAAAACTGTTTTTT	CASRQSTNEKLFF	few	TRBV2	TRBJ1-4	.
TGCGCCAGCAGCTTGAGAGGGATCGGAGCTGGAAACACCATATATTTT	CASSLRGIGAGNTIYF	few	TRBV5-1	TRBJ1-3	.
TGTGCCAGCAGTTACGGACGAGGCGAGCAGTACTTC	CASSYGRGEQYF	.	TRBV6-5	TRBJ2-7	.
TGCGCCACCCGCCCTGGGGCAGGGAACACTGAAGCTTTCTTT	CATRPGAGNTEAFF	.	TRBV5-1	TRBJ1-1	.
TGCGCCAGCAGCGAGTCAAGAGCGGGGGTTGAGCAGTTCTTC	CASSESRAGVEQFF	.	TRBV10-1	TRBJ2-1	TRBD2
TGTGCCAGCAGCTTAGTCTTAGGGGCCGGGAGAGCTTTCTTT	CASSLVLGAGRAFF	once	TRBV7-8	TRBJ1-1	.
TGTGCTAGTGCCTTCGGAGAGACAGGGTTGCTTGTTGGGTCACCCCTCCACTTT	CASAFGETGLLVGSPLHF	.	TRBV12-5	TRBJ1-6	TRBD1
TGCGCCAGCAGCCAATCTTTTGGAGTCTTGAACACTGAAGCTTTCTTT	CASSQSFGVLNTEAFF	once	TRBV4-3	TRBJ1-1	.